This T cell receptor (beta chain) appears in the sequencing data of a study of cytomegalovirus exposure and HLA in healthy donors (dated by TCRdb to between 2016 and 2019). With regard to the full study: In an earlier analysis of roughly 590 of the donors, less than 350 Gb of sequence data and 95 million to 130 million unique TCR beta sequences from some 170 million T cells were reported. In the later analysis, no new phenotypic data were used to find candidate immune exposures; instead, reliance was placed on TCR beta sequences and their occurrence across donors. All discovery cohort repertoires had been generated using a single sequencing platform. Of the roughly 390 genotyped donors, over 80% were placed in the genetic ancestry cluster associated with self-reported Caucasian donors. To predict cytomegalovirus infection status, the study combined high-throughput TCR immunosequencing, statistical association of individual TCRs with disease status, and machine learning. Donor age, sex, ethnicity and CMV serostatus were compiled together with the repertoire data. A separate validation cohort of 100 to 150 different subjects was used in addition to the approximately 700-subject first cohort. An earlier analysis of roughly 580 of the donors used high-throughput TCR beta sequencing to judge whether each TCR beta V gene segment behaved as functional or pseudogenic. Among 398 genotyped donors of the cohort, an average of around 240,000 unique TCR beta nucleotide sequences were sequenced per donor, roughly 18% of them non-productive. Typing coverage differed by locus: A, B, C, DRB1 and DQB1 were typed in roughly 620-640 donors, DQA1 in around 500, DPA1 in 600 to 610, and DPB1 in just under 490. A later genetic analysis took genome-wide SNP genotypes for about 65% of the 666 donors and used that subset as a discovery cohort. HLA typing included class I and class II loci at four-digit resolution. Using immunosequencing, the study profiled T cell repertoires from some 670 subjects and related those repertoires to cytomegalovirus serostatus. Around 320 gigabases of sequencing data and tens of millions of unique TCR sequences were included in an early release covering roughly 600 HLA-typed donors. The study aimed to test whether signatures of past pathogen exposure could be identified by cataloging public T cell receptors. Several DR-DQ haplotypes were handled as single units for association and clustering because linkage in the cohort was strong. A later analysis re-analyzed previously published TCR beta repertoires from hundreds of donors and added high-resolution HLA genotyping to study TCR occurrence patterns. Study-wide conclusions, independent of this receptor: Compared with the roughly 670-donor mean, donors in an Asian-associated ancestry cluster had fewer N-insertions in productive TCRs, according to a later genetic analysis. In a later analysis, TCR association rates were found to vary across HLA loci, with the most associated TCRs seen for DRB1 alleles and the fewest for HLA-C alleles. Because some donors lacked HLA typing at each locus, the association tests relied only on the typed subset. In a later analysis, HLA-associated TCR beta chains were found to be more clonally expanded and to have lower generation probabilities than equally common non-associated chains. Immune exposure information for the cohort was limited to CMV serostatus. This cohort had only TCR beta chains sequenced, and the lack of alpha or paired-chain data limited which features could be detected. In a later genetic analysis, a missense DCLRE1C variant was associated with V-gene and J-gene trimming of TCR beta chains, and the association was replicated in an independent cohort. The earlier analysis of fewer than 750 of the donors excluded roughly 16 rarely observed V segments, including chromosome 9 orphons, because counts were too low. In a later analysis, most CMV-associated TCR beta chains were found to appear HLA-restricted, with HLA associations seemingly driven largely by CMV exposure. Linkage disequilibrium might explain the correlated functional status among segregating V segments, but an unknown experimental factor could not be ruled out. According to a later analysis, parvovirus B19, influenza, CMV and Epstein-Barr virus appeared linked to several top co-occurrence clusters. In an earlier analysis of about 540 of the donors, most TCR beta V segments were observed in productive rearrangements about 87% or about 30% of the time, broadly matching IMGT annotations. A few of the identified cytomegalovirus-associated TCR beta chains were confirmed in vitro to be specific for cytomegalovirus antigens. When HLA alleles, especially DR and DQ, strongly co-occurred, TCR associations were difficult to assign to individual alleles. The 87-base-pair reads could not distinguish some IMGT-functional V segments, including TRBV6-2 and TRBV6-3, so those segments were excluded. Most TCR sequences were seen in very few donors, while some public TCRs were found in many individuals. The authors suggested that the approach could potentially be extended to other disease states and immunological phenotypes. The classifier was reported to diagnose cytomegalovirus status with high specificity and sensitivity in both the original and validation cohorts. A further reported finding was that TCR beta sequences accurately predicted the HLA-A and HLA-B alleles for most subjects in the first cohort. Sequencing depth was assumed to be roughly uniform across donors in the presence/absence analyses, though that assumption may not hold. A later analysis associated about 18,000 TCR beta sequences with specific HLA alleles at a false discovery rate of 0.05. The study gave a list of about 150 TCR beta chains associated with cytomegalovirus. A cluster of highly shared sequence variants was judged likely to be a technical artifact of the sequencing pipeline.

The cohort was made up of 650 to 700 healthy bone marrow donors. At the time of sampling, all cohort members were nominally healthy, though unrecorded immune exposures were likely present. The donor was CMV seropositive and belonged to the group of 250 to 300 seropositive cohort members. A peripheral blood sample was provided by each donor, and peripheral blood mononuclear cells were used for TCR beta sequencing. Genomic DNA extraction from the blood cell samples was performed with the Qiagen DNeasy Blood Extraction Kit. V sheds 3 bases and J sheds 9 bases, leaving 9 bases between their ends. The germline V gene yields MNHEY for CDR1 and SVGAGI for CDR2. Taken from cysteine to phenylalanine, the CDR3 has 11 residues. Solely the CDR3 DNA is kept, with 33 bases framed from the first base. For this clone: Its cognate antigen has yet to be identified. Base qualities are missing; no much larger clone stands one base away.

Preparation of the library involved the immunoSEQ multiplex PCR assay. For the multiplex PCR, a mixture combining 60 forward primers for TCR Vbeta segments and 13 reverse primers for TCR Jbeta segments was used. A multiplex PCR assay on genomic DNA amplified the CDR3 region of rearranged TCR beta genes. The amplified TCR beta libraries were sequenced on the Illumina HiSeq System as 87-base-pair reads. In the authors' own workflow: Across the 700 or so repertoires, a later analysis counted approximately 75 million unique TCR beta chains, about 10 million of which were shared by at least two donors. To remove PCR and sequencing errors, raw reads were error-corrected and collapsed into unique sequences using a nearest-neighbor algorithm that merged closely related sequences. Alignment of CDR3 sequences to IMGT reference sequences was used to assign V, D and J gene segments. Each retained sequence needed at least a six-nucleotide match to both a V gene segment and a J gene segment. Rearrangements were called productive when the CDR3 lacked stop codons and stayed in frame with V and J; all others were non-productive. CDR3 was defined by IMGT convention, running from the second conserved V-encoded cysteine to the conserved J-encoded phenylalanine. The earlier analysis of about 610 of the donors excluded sequences that lacked an unambiguous match to a single V gene segment. In an earlier analysis of 450 to 700 of the donors, V segments were called functional above 56.7% productive rearrangements and were called segregating when the between-donor standard deviation exceeded 5%. To diagnose cytomegalovirus status from the catalog of TCR beta chain sequences, a statistical classification framework was built. A later analysis assigned V and J genes by comparing TCR nucleotide sequences with IMGT/GENE-DB human TR gene sequences. A later analysis assigned CDR3 sequences and most-parsimonious VDJ recombination scenarios with the TCRdist pipeline. In a later analysis, each TCR beta chain was defined by its CDR3 amino acid sequence together with its V-gene family, and reads without a unique V-gene family were excluded. To address suspected cross-contamination and a sequencing artifact, a later analysis removed under 600 highly shared, low-generation-probability nucleotide sequences. In a later analysis, a clonal expansion index for each public chain was calculated from normalized within-repertoire ranks of inferred template counts. Generation probabilities in a later analysis came from a VDJ recombination model fitted to out-of-frame rearrangements, and those results were checked against IGoR. In a later analysis, TCR-TCR, TCR-HLA and TCR-CMV co-occurrence was scored with hypergeometric tests, and a repertoire-size bias correction was applied to TCR pairs. To estimate false discovery rates, a later analysis permuted the HLA or CMV assignments 20 times. In a later analysis, co-occurring TCRs were grouped using DBSCAN, with TCRdist sequence similarity added in when clustering inside HLA-allele-positive subsets. Repertoires with fewer than 30,000 or more than 120,000 public chains, plus five repertoires with anomalous nucleotide sharing, were excluded from co-occurrence clustering. TCRdb took over this immuneACCESS table, retaining in-frame rearrangements with V and J assigned. Such tables are incomplete; in checked studies, under half of the missing clones stem from an unresolved V gene, and the remainder is unexplained. That table furnishes V, J and clone size, whereas the DNA furnished D and trimming. The table for this sample lists 75,000 or so clones; around 70% of them were counted only once. The ten largest clonotypes hold 20% to 25% of the sample.

The rearranged segments are TRBV6-5 and TRBJ2-7; the D gene is not confidently resolved. The sample taken for sequencing was PBMCs. The TCR was taken from a woman in her 30s in good health and CMV-seropositive. CDR3 sequence: CASSYRLRQYF. In nucleotide form, the sequence is TGTGCCAGCAGTTATCGGTTGCGGCAGTACTTC.